The 27 T cell receptor beta chains reported below all come from one sample, sequenced in a study of blood T cell repertoires in COVID-19. Produced via immunoSEQ multiplex PCR; TCRdb's table is partial and in-frame only. The sample carries about 220,000 clones, 80% to 90% recorded once. The source material was PBMCs or T cells enriched from blood (not recorded which). Every receptor here comes from a woman aged 18-29 years in a cohort exposed to, infected with or recovered from COVID-19 (not recorded which).

The gene calls are TRBV9 and TRBJ1-4, with D maybe TRBD1 (5 bases). CDR1 and CDR2 from the germline V gene are SGDLS and YYNGEE. V lost 0 bases to trimming and J lost 4 bases, with 7 bases between them. The CDR3 covers 14 residues. The CDR3 is CASSVGQLNEKLFF. The CDR3, as DNA: TGTGCCAGCAGCGTAGGACAGCTTAATGAAAAACTGTTTTTT.

The chain recombines TRBV18 with TRBJ1-1; D is undetermined. Looked up from germline, CDR1 is KGHSH and CDR2 is LQKENI. CDR3 size: 11 residues. Between the trimmed V and J ends, which lost 3 bases and 4 bases, there was a span of 3 bases. This CDR3 is CASSPSTEAFF. For the CDR3, the DNA is TGTGCCAGCTCACCCTCCACTGAAGCTTTCTTT.

The J gene is TRBJ2-7, the V gene TRBV2; D possibly corresponds to TRBD1 (7 bases). Germline loops: CDR1 SNHLY, CDR2 FYNNEI. The CDR3 has 15 residues. Trimming removed 5 bases at V and 1 base at J, with 15 bases between. CDR3 region: CASSQGGSRSYEQYF. The CDR3 DNA is TGTGCCAGCAGTCAGGGGGGTAGTAGATCCTACGAGCAGTACTTC. The full variable domain, completed using reference TRBV2 and TRBJ2-7, is EPEVTQTPSHQVTQMGQEVILRCVPISNHLYFYWYRQILGQKVEFLVSFYNNEISEKSEIFDDQFSVERPDGSNFTLKIRSTKLEDSAMYFCASSQGGSRSYEQYFGPGTRLTVT.

In its sample, this clone was seen once. This CDR3 is CASSEGQVQEKLFF. The DNA for the CDR3 is TGTGCCAGCAGTGAAGGGCAGGTCCAGGAAAAACTGTTTTTT. The genes are TRBV6-1 and TRBJ1-4; D is ambiguous. Trimming cost V 1 base and J 8 bases, with 11 bases left between them. The CDR3 sequence is 14 residues long. Germline CDR1 and CDR2: MNHNS and SASEGT.

The V and J genes are TRBV28 and TRBJ1-2; TRBD1 might be the D (5 bases). CDR3 length equals 11 residues. Trimming removed 6 bases at V and 8 bases at J, with 10 bases between. The V gene's germline CDR1 is MDHEN and CDR2 SYDVKM. In DNA, the CDR3 is TGTGCCAGCAGAGGGGATGGCGGCTACACCTTC. Its protein is CASRGDGGYTF.

V is TRBV6-5 and J is TRBJ1-2, with a weak D call TRBD1 (6 bases). Germline V gene sequence: CDR1 MNHEY, CDR2 SVGAGI. V was shortened by 3 bases and J by 3 bases, with 11 bases between the two germline ends. The length of the CDR3 is 14 residues. Here the CDR3 reads CASSYGDTDYGYTF. CDR3 DNA sequence: TGTGCCAGCAGTTATGGGGACACAGACTATGGCTACACCTTC.

The J gene is TRBJ2-2, the V gene TRBV19; 11 bases are a match to TRBD2. The trim removed 3 bases at V and 7 bases at J, leaving 7 bases unmatched. Germline CDR1 and CDR2: LNHDA and SQIVND (reference sequence). The CDR3 runs to 16 residues. CDR3 sequence: CASSILLAGGFGELFF. The CDR3 region has the DNA TGTGCCAGTAGTATCCTCTTAGCGGGAGGGTTCGGGGAGCTGTTTTTT.

The chain joins TRBV13 to TRBJ2-6; D might be TRBD1 (6 bases). The length of the CDR3 is 20 residues. With 4 bases removed from V and 2 bases from J, the gap between germline ends came to 24 bases. Germline CDR1 is PRHDT and CDR2 is FYEKMQ (reference sequence). The CDR3 is CASSSTSVPTYRAGANVLTF. The CDR3 region has the DNA TGTGCCAGCAGCTCCACCTCCGTCCCGACCTACAGGGCTGGGGCCAACGTCCTGACTTTC.

The chain is built from TRBV30 and TRBJ2-3; 8 positions match TRBD2. V gave up 5 bases and J gave up 4 bases; unmatched junction bases: 8. Germline CDR1 and CDR2: GTSNPN and SVGIG (reference sequence). The CDR3 contains 14 residues. CDR3 bases: TGTGCCTGGTCAAAAGCGGGAGAATCAGATACGCAGTATTTT. Protein product: CAWSKAGESDTQYF.

The chain joins TRBV2 to TRBJ2-3; 8 bases match TRBD1. CDR1 is SNHLY, CDR2 FYNNEI, per germline. This CDR3 is built from 13 residues. V shed 5 bases, J shed 6 bases, and the junction held 4 bases outside the gene matches. The CDR3, as DNA: TGTGCCAGCAGTCGGACAGGGTGGGATACGCAGTATTTT. Translated, it gives CASSRTGWDTQYF. Full variable domain (rest looked up from reference TRBV2 and TRBJ2-3): EPEVTQTPSHQVTQMGQEVILRCVPISNHLYFYWYRQILGQKVEFLVSFYNNEISEKSEIFDDQFSVERPDGSNFTLKIRSTKLEDSAMYFCASSRTGWDTQYFGPGTRLTVL.

The chain employs TRBV19 and TRBJ2-2, with 10 bases that match TRBD1. CDR3 size: 14 residues. Germline V gene lookup returns CDR1 LNHDA and CDR2 SQIVND (reference sequence). Trimming cost V 5 bases and J 5 bases; bases outside gene matches: 2. The CDR3: CASSGTGVTGELFF. Written as DNA, the CDR3 is TGTGCCAGTAGTGGGACAGGGGTAACCGGGGAGCTGTTTTTT.

The chain is built from TRBV29-1 and TRBJ2-2; 11 bases match TRBD2. V dropped 4 bases and J dropped 7; count of bases not matched to a gene: 8. Germline V gene data show CDR1 as SQVTM and CDR2 as ANQGSEA. The CDR3 is 15 residues long. The CDR3 spells CSVGVVAGGIGELFF. For the CDR3, the DNA is TGCAGCGTTGGGGTGGTAGCGGGAGGGATCGGGGAGCTGTTTTTT.

The rearrangement joins TRBV24-1 to TRBJ1-5; TRBD1 is a possible D gene (6 bases). Germline V CDR1 and CDR2: KGHDR, SFDVKD. The CDR3 sequence is 14 residues long. Trimming pared 2 bases from V and 6 bases from J, leaving 10 bases between. The CDR3 loop is CATSDSQGIQPQHF. As DNA, the CDR3 is TGTGCCACCAGTGATTCACAGGGTATTCAGCCCCAGCATTTT.

This rearrangement joins TRBV5-6 to TRBJ2-7, with a tentative D call TRBD2 (7 bases). Germline CDR1 is SGHDT and CDR2 is YYEEEE. V shed 2 bases and J shed 6 bases, with 15 bases lying between them. The CDR3 is 14 residues long. The DNA for the CDR3 is TGTGCCAGCAGCTTTCGCCTCGGGGGGCTCGAGCAGTACTTC. Its translation is CASSFRLGGLEQYF.

This chain links TRBV18 with TRBJ2-5, with 10 bases identical to TRBD1. CDR3 size: 15 residues. Germline loops: CDR1 KGHSH, CDR2 LQKENI. J was trimmed by 3 bases and V by 2 bases; bases with no gene match: 3. This CDR3 is CASSPLGQGKETQYF. CDR3 nucleotides: TGTGCCAGCTCACCATTGGGACAGGGGAAAGAGACCCAGTACTTC.

The chain uses TRBV6-5 and TRBJ2-1; 7 nucleotides align to TRBD2. Per germline, CDR1 MNHEY and CDR2 SVGAGI. The CDR3 has 14 residues. V lost 6 bases, J lost 5 bases, and 7 bases stayed unmatched. The CDR3 protein is CASSRPSGNNEQFF. CDR3 DNA: TGTGCCAGCAGCCGCCCTAGCGGTAACAATGAGCAGTTCTTC.

The chain uses TRBV3-1 (or the pseudogene TRBV3-2) and TRBJ2-1; 11 bases align to TRBD2. V lost 7 bases to trimming and J lost 0 bases; unmatched junction nucleotides: 2. The V gene's germline CDR1 is LGHDT and CDR2 YNNKEL (reference sequence). This CDR3 contains 15 residues. CDR3 sequence: CASTTSGGSYNEQFF. The CDR3 DNA is TGTGCCAGCACCACTAGCGGGGGCTCCTACAATGAGCAGTTCTTC.

CDR3 sequence (DNA): TGTGCCACCCTCCTTGTGAGTACAGGCTACACTGAAGCTTTCTTT. The encoded protein is CATLLVSTGYTEAFF. The rearrangement links TRBV19 to TRBJ1-1; a possible D gene is TRBD1 (5 bases). The V gene's germline CDR1 is LNHDA and CDR2 SQIVND (reference sequence). Trimming stripped 10 bases from V and 3 bases from J, with 21 bases between. This CDR3 is built from 15 residues.

The chain carries TRBV28 and TRBJ1-4; 7 nucleotides match TRBD1. V shed 5 bases and J 0 bases; nucleotides not matched to a gene: 3. CDR3 length: 15 amino acids. Germline V lookup: CDR1 MDHEN, CDR2 SYDVKM. The DNA for the CDR3 is TGTGCCAGCAGTGACGGACAGGCAACTAATGAAAAACTGTTTTTT. It translates to CASSDGQATNEKLFF.

The CDR3 nucleotides are TGTGCCAGCAGTGAAGCGACAGGAGATCAGCCCCAGCATTTT. Translating gives CASSEATGDQPQHF. The chain couples TRBV2 to TRBJ1-5; D is perhaps TRBD1 (6 bases). Looked up from germline, CDR1 is SNHLY and CDR2 is FYNNEI. With 0 bases removed from V and 5 bases from J, the gap between germline ends came to 8 bases. The CDR3 runs to 14 residues.

This chain connects TRBV6-2 or TRBV6-3 to TRBJ2-1, with 7 nucleotides matching TRBD1. The CDR3 runs to 17 residues. V lost 0 bases to trimming and J lost 3 bases; unmatched junction nucleotides: 8. CDR1 is MNHEY and CDR2 is SVGEGT in the germline V gene. In nucleotides, the CDR3 is TGTGCCAGCAGTTACTCGACGGCCAGGGGGATCTACAATGAGCAGTTCTTC. Protein product: CASSYSTARGIYNEQFF.

The V and J genes are TRBV15 and TRBJ2-3; TRBD2 agrees at 7 bases. CDR1 is LNHNV and CDR2 is YYDKDF in the germline V gene (reference sequence). J gave up 2 bases and V 3 bases, and 17 bases lay outside the gene matches. This CDR3 region has 19 residues. CDR3 in amino acids: CATSRDPRLGAGLTDTQYF. DNA of the CDR3: TGTGCCACCAGCAGGGACCCGAGACTAGGAGCGGGACTCACAGATACGCAGTATTTT.

V gene TRBV5-4 combines with J gene TRBJ2-7; D possibly corresponds to TRBD2 (7 bases). The CDR3 has 16 residues. Trimming took off 4 bases at V and 3 bases at J, with 20 bases between the two ends. Germline V CDR1 and CDR2: SGHNT, YYREEE (reference sequence). The CDR3 DNA follows: TGTGCCAGCAGCCCGGGGGGCGGACAGTCGATCTACGAGCAGTACTTC. The encoded protein is CASSPGGGQSIYEQYF.

The chain carries TRBV28 and TRBJ1-1; 9 bases map to TRBD1. This CDR3 is built from 13 residues. With 7 bases clipped from V and 4 bases from J, the junction kept 4 bases outside the gene matches. In germline, CDR1 is MDHEN, CDR2 SYDVKM. In DNA form, the CDR3 reads TGTGCCAGCAACAGGGGGCGGATCACTGAAGCTTTCTTT. This encodes CASNRGRITEAFF.

The chain is built from TRBV20-1 and TRBJ2-7; TRBD1 matches at 7 bases. Germline V gives CDR1 DFQATT, CDR2 SNEGSKA (reference sequence). V trimming: 3 bases; J trimming: 8 bases; junction bases outside the gene matches: 10. The CDR3 contains 13 residues. The CDR3 DNA reads TGCAGTGCTAGTCCGGGGACAGATATTAAGCAGTACTTC. This gives the protein CSASPGTDIKQYF.

The rearrangement links TRBV21-1 to TRBJ2-7; TRBD1, the table's D call, lacks a check against the DNA. TRBV21-1 is a listed pseudogene. The CDR3 consists of 15 residues. CDR3 amino acids: CASNAQGVREYEQYF. As DNA, the CDR3 is TGTGCCAGCAATGCACAGGGGGTCAGAGAGTACGAGCAGTACTTC.

The chain employs TRBV7-2 and TRBJ1-5; D gene uncertain. The V gene lost 1 base and the J gene lost 5 bases, with 12 bases spanning the gap. Looked up from germline, CDR1 is SGHTA and CDR2 is FQGNSA. The CDR3 runs 15 residues. DNA for the CDR3: TGTGCCAGCAGCTTAGAACCCGGGATGCATCAGCCCCAGCATTTT. Translation: CASSLEPGMHQPQHF.